This TCR beta chain was sequenced during a study of identical twins. The CDR3 sequence is 13 residues long. With 4 bases clipped from V and 6 bases from J, the junction kept 3 bases outside the gene matches. Germline V gene data show CDR1 as ENHRY and CDR2 as SYGVKD. MiXCR, run by TCRdb on the 5' RACE reads, gives a single entry per CDR3 protein. The sample holds about 690,000 distinct CDR3 sequences, about 20% seen once. This clonotype was seen more than once but under ten times. These data were also filed under a second study, of T cells expressing NK-cell markers.

The chain is built from TRBV10-3 and TRBJ1-5; 7 positions match TRBD1. The receptor was derived from a woman between 18 and 29 years old in good health. The sequenced sample was PBMCs. The CDR3 loop is CAISGAGGQPQHF. In DNA form, the CDR3 reads TGTGCCATCAGTGGGGCAGGGGGTCAGCCCCAGCATTTT.